The 20 T cell receptor beta chains below were found in one sample sequenced in a study of shared clonotypes between healthy human individuals. Generated by immunoSEQ multiplex PCR, the TCRdb table keeps only in-frame clones and is missing some. This table has about 180,000 clones, just under 95% appearing once. Input material: naive CD4+ T cells sorted from blood. The sample's subset: CD45RA+ positively selected. The receptors were gathered from a woman in her twenties or thirties in good health.

The V call is TRBV7-9, the J call TRBJ1-1; a possible D gene is TRBD1 (5 bases). V was shortened by 5 bases and J by 6 bases, with 16 bases between the two germline ends. Germline CDR1 SEHNR, CDR2 FQNEAQ (reference sequence). The CDR3 has 14 residues. The CDR3 loop is CASSQTQGSAEAFF. The CDR3 DNA reads as TGTGCCAGCAGCCAGACTCAGGGTAGCGCTGAAGCTTTCTTT.

The chain joins TRBV28 to TRBJ2-1; 9 nucleotides align to TRBD2. CDR3 length equals 16 residues. Germline V gene lookup returns CDR1 MDHEN and CDR2 SYDVKM. V lost 5 bases and J lost 6; bases outside the gene matches: 11. The CDR3 reads CASSQGAGGFPNEQFF. The CDR3 DNA reads as TGTGCCAGCAGTCAAGGGGCGGGAGGGTTCCCCAATGAGCAGTTCTTC.

The gene calls are TRBV19 and TRBJ1-2; D gene uncertain. Deletions cut 7 bases from V and 1 base from J, with 16 bases between. The CDR3 extends over 15 amino acids. Looked up from germline, CDR1 is LNHDA and CDR2 is SQIVND (reference sequence). The CDR3 region is CASTPTQKINYGYTF. For the CDR3, the DNA is TGTGCCAGTACCCCGACCCAGAAGATTAACTATGGCTACACCTTC.

The table lists this clone with a few counts. The chain has TRBV18 and TRBJ2-7; D gene uncertain. CDR3 length: 17 amino acids. Looked up from germline, CDR1 is KGHSH and CDR2 is LQKENI. Between the trimmed V and J ends, which lost 6 bases and 6 bases, there was a span of 27 bases. The CDR3, as DNA: TGTGCCAGCTCCCGTAGGTTCGAAGGAAGGTCGGTTGTCGAGCAGTACTTC. Its translation: CASSRRFEGRSVVEQYF.

The chain joins TRBV28 to TRBJ2-7; 9 nucleotides agree with TRBD2. V was pared by 5 bases and J by 5 bases, with 13 bases of the junction left unmatched. The CDR3 contains 16 residues. The germline CDR1 and CDR2 sequences are MDHEN and SYDVKM. DNA of the CDR3: TGTGCCAGCAGTCCCTACCTCGGGACTAGCATACACGAGCAGTACTTC. Its protein product is CASSPYLGTSIHEQYF. Complete variable domain (other parts from reference TRBV28 and TRBJ2-7): DVKVTQSSRYLVKRTGEKVFLECVQDMDHENMFWYRQDPGLGLRLIYFSYDVKMKEKGDIPEGYSVSREKKERFSLILESASTNQTSMYLCASSPYLGTSIHEQYFGPGTRLTVT.

CDR3 sequence (DNA): TGCGCCAGCAGCTTGTTAGTTGGCGGTGCCCGCTACGAGCAGTACTTC. Its translation: CASSLLVGGARYEQYF. This chain connects TRBV5-1 to TRBJ2-7; D gene unclear. This CDR3 is built from 16 residues. V lost 1 base and J 3 bases, leaving 17 bases between the germline ends. Germline loops: CDR1 SGHRS, CDR2 YFSETQ.

This clone was counted only a few times. Here the CDR3 reads CAWSVTSGNEQYF. The CDR3 coding sequence is TGTGCCTGGAGTGTGACTAGCGGGAACGAGCAGTACTTC. The chain joins TRBV30 to TRBJ2-7, with 11 bases lining up with TRBD2. The CDR3 extends over 13 amino acids. Per the germline V gene, CDR1 is GTSNPN and CDR2 is SVGIG (reference sequence). After removal of 0 bases from V and 5 bases from J, the junction contained 0 bases not matched to a gene. The whole variable domain, remainder taken from reference TRBV30 and TRBJ2-7, is SQTIHQWPATLVQPVGSPLSLECTVEGTSNPNLYWYRQAAGRGLQLLFYSVGIGQISSEVPQNLSASRPQDRQFILSSKKLLLSDSGFYLCAWSVTSGNEQYFGPGTRLTVT.

V usage is TRBV5-1 and J usage is TRBJ2-2; 12 bases map to TRBD1. The CDR3 covers 18 residues. The germline V gene encodes CDR1 SGHRS and CDR2 YFSETQ. V lost 4 bases and J lost 4; bases outside the gene matches: 11. The chain's CDR3 is CASSTGTGGGRGTGELFF. The CDR3 DNA is TGCGCCAGCAGCACGGGGACAGGGGGCGGTCGCGGCACCGGGGAGCTGTTTTTT.

The table lists this clone with a count of one. The chain couples TRBV25-1 to TRBJ2-6; no reliable D call. The CDR3 spans 18 residues. The V end lost 1 base, the J end lost 0 bases, and 13 bases lay between the germline ends. The germline V gene has CDR1 MGHDK and CDR2 SYGVNS. In nucleotides, the CDR3 is TGTGCCAGCAGTGAATTGGTGGTTTCCTCCTCTGGGGCCAACGTCCTGACTTTC. This gives the protein CASSELVVSSSGANVLTF.

This clone showed up just a few times. V usage is TRBV28 and J usage is TRBJ2-7; 7 bases are a match to TRBD1. Germline-derived CDR1 and CDR2 are MDHEN and SYDVKM. The ends lost 3 bases at V and 3 bases at J; junction bases unmatched: 8. The CDR3 totals 15 residues. CDR3: CASSFGGTADYEQYF. Here the CDR3 DNA reads TGTGCCAGCAGTTTTGGTGGGACAGCCGACTACGAGCAGTACTTC.

V is TRBV28 and J is TRBJ2-2; maybe TRBD1 (5 bases). CDR1 is MDHEN and CDR2 is SYDVKM in the germline V gene. The CDR3 sequence is 14 residues long. The ends were cut back, 7 bases at V and 7 bases at J, with 16 bases in the middle. CDR3 sequence (DNA): TGTGCCAGCATCAAGGGGTGGACGGGCGGGGAGCTGTTTTTT. This encodes CASIKGWTGGELFF.

V and J are TRBV27 and TRBJ1-1; D unclear. Germline assignment: CDR1 MNHEY and CDR2 SMNVEV (reference sequence). This CDR3 spans 13 amino acids. Deletions cut 2 bases from V and 9 bases from J, with 13 bases between. The CDR3 DNA is TGTGCCAGCAGTTTAAGGGCAGAAAGAAAAGCTTTCTTT. Translating it yields CASSLRAERKAFF.

The chain recombines TRBV18 with TRBJ2-7; 12 nucleotides line up with TRBD2. V gave up 3 bases and J gave up 4 bases; unmatched junction bases: 4. Germline V gene data show CDR1 as KGHSH and CDR2 as LQKENI. CDR3 length: 15 residues. Written as DNA, the CDR3 is TGTGCCAGCTCACCGGCGGGACTAGCGGGTTACGAGCAGTACTTC. It is translated as CASSPAGLAGYEQYF.

The count of this clone is one. V and J are TRBV5-1 and TRBJ2-5; 9 bases are shared with TRBD2. The DNA end favors TRBJ2-7, so the J call may be wrong. The germline V gene has CDR1 SGHRS and CDR2 YFSETQ. The CDR3 loop spans 15 amino acids. CDR3 amino acids: CASSLARLADYEQYF. CDR3 DNA sequence: TGCGCCAGCAGCTTGGCCCGACTAGCGGATTACGAGCAGTACTTC.

The CDR3 nucleotides are TGTGCCAGCAGTGAAATCGGGACCGGCTGGGATGGCTACACCTTC. As protein: CASSEIGTGWDGYTF. V and J are TRBV6-1 and TRBJ1-2, with D possibly being TRBD1 (5 bases). Between the trimmed V and J ends, which lost 2 bases and 6 bases, there was a span of 16 bases. This CDR3 region has 15 residues. Germline V gives CDR1 MNHNS, CDR2 SASEGT.

This chain uses TRBV19 with TRBJ2-7, with 12 nucleotides matching TRBD1. The CDR3 is 15 amino acids. With 4 bases clipped from V and 7 bases from J, the junction kept 8 bases outside the gene matches. Germline V gene data show CDR1 as LNHDA and CDR2 as SQIVND (reference sequence). The CDR3 coding sequence is TGTGCCAGTAGTACCCGGGACAGGGGGCGCAGGGAGCAGTACTTC. This sequence encodes CASSTRDRGRREQYF.

This chain connects TRBV28 to TRBJ1-5; D gene unclear. Germline CDR1 reads MDHEN; CDR2 reads SYDVKM. The ends were cut back, 4 bases at V and 0 bases at J, with 7 bases in the middle. The CDR3 spans 14 residues. For the CDR3, the DNA is TGTGCCAGCAGTTCGGGGTTTAGCAATCAGCCCCAGCATTTT. It is translated as CASSSGFSNQPQHF.

The chain has TRBV7-8 and TRBJ2-7; the match to TRBD1 covers 10 bases. The ends lost 3 bases at V and 6 bases at J; junction bases unmatched: 8. The germline V gene has CDR1 SGHVS and CDR2 FQNEAQ. The length of the CDR3 is 15 residues. The DNA of the CDR3 is TGTGCCAGCAGCTTCCCGGGACAGGGGAGTCGCGAGCAGTACTTC. Encoded protein: CASSFPGQGSREQYF. The whole variable domain, remainder taken from reference TRBV7-8 and TRBJ2-7, is GAGVSQSPRYKVAKRGQDVALRCDPISGHVSLFWYQQALGQGPEFLTYFQNEAQLDKSGLPSDRFFAERPEGSVSTLKIQRTQQEDSAVYLCASSFPGQGSREQYFGPGTRLTVT.

This chain joins TRBV5-4 and TRBJ1-1; D is uncertain. Germline CDR1 and CDR2: SGHNT and YYREEE (reference sequence). The CDR3 contains 14 residues. The ends were cut back, 3 bases at V and 5 bases at J, with 14 bases in the middle. The CDR3 reads CASSSAYSSTEAFF. The CDR3 DNA follows: TGTGCCAGCAGCTCAGCCTACAGTTCTACTGAAGCTTTCTTT.

This chain connects TRBV6-6 to TRBJ1-6; D is unresolved. Per the germline V gene, CDR1 is MNHNY and CDR2 is SVGAGI (reference sequence). Trimming cost V 6 bases and J 9 bases, with 21 bases left between them. The CDR3 is 16 residues long. CDR3: CASRFGRDSPGSPLHF. CDR3 DNA: TGTGCCAGCAGGTTCGGACGGGATAGTCCGGGTTCACCCCTCCACTTT.